This TCR beta chain was obtained from a study of T cell changes during pregnancy in multiple sclerosis. The assay was immunoSEQ multiplex PCR, and TCRdb's table has in-frame clones only and misses some. The top ten hold 0.44% of the sample, which has around 130,000 clones, roughly 95% seen once. The sequence derives from a female donor with multiple sclerosis, enrolled in a pregnancy study. Sequences were derived from peripheral blood, sampled after pregnancy.

This CDR3 is CASSLDLANYGYTF. CDR3 nucleotides: TGTGCCAGCAGCTTGGATCTAGCTAACTATGGCTACACCTTC. J is TRBJ1-2 and V is TRBV7-9; no firm D call. Between the trimmed V and J ends, which lost 3 bases and 0 bases, there was a span of 8 bases. The germline gives CDR1 SEHNR, CDR2 FQNEAQ (reference sequence). The length of the CDR3 is 14 residues.